This T cell receptor beta chain was recovered during a study of molecular identifiers for immune sequencing clone quantification. Study results and limitations: Spiked Jurkat TCR RNA originating from one cell could reportedly be identified amid one million naive cells.

The CDR3 is 16 amino acids. Germline V gives CDR1 LNHDA, CDR2 SQIVND (reference sequence). Trimming at V came to 5 bases and at J to 4 bases, leaving 8 bases not matched to a gene. TCRdb re-derived calls from the PCR reads in MiXCR, one entry per CDR3 protein. The sample holds about 640,000 distinct CDR3 sequences, nearly 20% seen once. Naive CD8 T cells underwent sorting with the CD8+CD4-CCR7+CD45RA+ definition. This clonotype has a handful of counts. The antigen is not known. The sample was naive CD8+ T cells from blood, with Jurkat cell RNA spiked in. Regarding subset: FACS-sorted CD8+CD4-CCR7+CD45RA+ naive T cells. This receptor was obtained from a human donor in good health. Some libraries in this study had Jurkat cell RNA spiked in. This rearrangement joins TRBV19 to TRBJ1-2, with 12 bases identical to TRBD1. This chain's CDR3 is CASSPGTGGAGYGYTF. CDR3 nucleotide sequence: TGTGCCAGTAGTCCCGGGACAGGGGGCGCGGGCTATGGCTACACCTTC. The full variable domain, with the rest looked up from reference TRBV19 and TRBJ1-2, is DGGITQSPKYLFRKEGQNVTLSCEQNLNHDAMYWYRQDPGQGLRLIYYSQIVNDFQKGDIAEGYSVSREKKESFPLTVTSAQKNPTAFYLCASSPGTGGAGYGYTFGSGTRLTVV.